This T cell receptor (beta chain) emerged from a study of blood T cell repertoires in COVID-19. Study overall: Italy, Spain and the United States were the sources of the convalescent and acute COVID-19 samples. From T cells, B-cell-depleted T cells, or PBMCs came the material, which was cDNA or gDNA.

V lost 6 bases and J 5 bases, leaving 16 bases between the germline ends. The germline CDR1 and CDR2 sequences are MDHEN and SYDVKM. The CDR3 sequence is 14 residues long. Study processing details: Reference gene primer amplification in the assay estimated nucleated cell counts. Sequencing used immunoSEQ multiplex PCR; TCRdb keeps in-frame clones, though not all of them. That table is the source of V, J and clone size, and D and trimming were worked out from the DNA. The sample carries under 100,000 clones, over 70% recorded once. The V and J genes are TRBV28 and TRBJ1-2, with D possibly matching TRBD1 (5 bases). This TCR came from a man older than 75 with active or convalescent COVID-19. Sequenced input: peripheral blood. The chain's CDR3 is CASRPQGRGYGYTF. DNA of the CDR3: TGTGCCAGCAGGCCCCAGGGTAGGGGTTATGGCTACACCTTC.